The T cell receptor beta chain described here comes from a study of T cell repertoires in cytomegalovirus infection. On the study more broadly: In the study, CMV epitopes included recently identified HLA-C-restricted and well-studied HLA-B-restricted ones. Public TCR beta signatures were indicative of both CMV infection and a matching HLA type.

Turning to this clonotype: Its antigen is not identified.

The study's findings and limits: Identification of carriers of CMV plus the relevant HLA was achieved through cumulative public TCR beta family frequency. Across the ex vivo response, the dominant clonotypes were HLA-C-restricted CMV-specific TCR beta clonotypes.

TCRdb re-called the reads through MiXCR, storing one row per CDR3 protein. The sample includes approximately 390,000 distinct CDR3 sequences, about 35% of them seen just once. This CDR3 has 15 amino acids. Germline CDR1 reads SGHVS; CDR2 reads FNYEAQ. The V end lost 2 bases, the J end lost 1 base, and 11 bases lay between the germline ends. This TCR was sampled from a human donor in good health (CMV status not recorded). Some clones in this sample may be carry-over from other donors' samples. Sample: cultured PBMCs, taken from culture after CMV antigen stimulation. The V call is TRBV7-6, the J call TRBJ2-5; maybe TRBD2 (5 bases). CDR3 nucleotide sequence: TGTGCCAGCAGCTTAACGGCGGGTCTCCAAGAGACCCAGTACTTC. It codes for CASSLTAGLQETQYF.